The present T cell receptor (beta chain) was sequenced within a study of blood T cell repertoires in COVID-19. Germline lookup yields CDR1 GTSNPN and CDR2 SVGIG (reference sequence). The CDR3 runs 15 residues. V dropped 0 bases and J dropped 2 bases, with 12 bases sitting between them. The method was immunoSEQ multiplex PCR; TCRdb's version includes in-frame clones alone and lacks a portion of them. The sample lists fewer than 200,000 clones, over 60% occurring once. This clone has only a few counts. The V gene is TRBV30, the J gene TRBJ2-3; D may be TRBD2 (6 bases). The sample was peripheral blood. The sequence was obtained from a woman in her sixties or seventies with acute or convalescent COVID-19. The CDR3 coding sequence is TGTGCCTGGAGTGTAACCGGGGGAAACACAGATACGCAGTATTTT. As protein: CAWSVTGGNTDTQYF. The whole variable domain, remainder taken from reference TRBV30 and TRBJ2-3, is SQTIHQWPATLVQPVGSPLSLECTVEGTSNPNLYWYRQAAGRGLQLLFYSVGIGQISSEVPQNLSASRPQDRQFILSSKKLLLSDSGFYLCAWSVTGGNTDTQYFGPGTRLTVL.